A selection of T cell receptor beta chains follows, all from one sample in a study of blood T cell repertoires in COVID-19. The repertoire was sequenced with immunoSEQ multiplex PCR; TCRdb's copy has only in-frame clones and lacks some. The table lists roughly 200,000 clones, around 90% of them singletons. The sequenced sample was peripheral blood. These receptors originate from a middle-aged man with acute or convalescent COVID-19. The CDR3 runs from the conserved cysteine through the conserved F or W. A D gene is named only where the DNA matches it firmly. Not every row has a clone size; where given, it reads once, few, many or a size class.

J: TRBJ2-5; size: NA; D: NA; V: TRBV27; CDR3: CASSLSYGAGETQYF; DNA: TGTGCCAGCAGTTTATCGTATGGGGCCGGGGAGACCCAGTACTTC
J: TRBJ2-7; size: NA; D: NA; V: TRBV5-1; CDR3: CASSALAGSYEQYF; DNA: TGCGCCAGCAGCGCTTTGGCGGGCTCCTACGAGCAGTACTTC
J: TRBJ2-2; size: NA; D: TRBD2; V: TRBV2; CDR3: CASSEGTSGARELFF; DNA: TGTGCCAGCAGTGAAGGGACTAGCGGGGCCCGGGAGCTGTTTTTT
J: TRBJ1-2; size: NA; D: TRBD1; V: TRBV30; CDR3: CARDSRNYGYTF; DNA: TGTGCCCGGGACAGTAGAAACTATGGCTACACCTTC
J: TRBJ2-7; size: NA; D: TRBD1; V: TRBV7-7; CDR3: CASSPGTGGIYEQYF; DNA: TGTGCCAGCAGCCCTGGGACAGGGGGGATCTACGAGCAGTACTTC
J: TRBJ1-3; size: once; D: TRBD1; V: TRBV19; CDR3: CASSIWDRGANTIYF; DNA: TGTGCCAGTAGTATCTGGGACAGGGGCGCGAACACCATATATTTT
J: TRBJ2-1; size: NA; D: TRBD1; V: TRBV6-6; CDR3: CASIQGASNEQFF; DNA: TGTGCCAGCATTCAGGGGGCAAGTAATGAGCAGTTCTTC
J: TRBJ1-1; size: NA; D: NA; V: TRBV19; CDR3: CASNDRRNTEAFF; DNA: TGTGCCAGTAATGACAGACGGAACACTGAAGCTTTCTTT
J: TRBJ2-1; size: NA; D: TRBD2; V: TRBV5-6; CDR3: CASSFGTSGYNEQFF; DNA: TGTGCCAGCAGCTTCGGGACTAGCGGCTACAATGAGCAGTTCTTC
J: TRBJ1-1; size: NA; D: NA; V: TRBV7-3; CDR3: CASSLTWRTEAFF; DNA: TGTGCCAGCAGCTTAACTTGGCGGACTGAAGCTTTCTTT
J: TRBJ1-2; size: NA; D: TRBD1; V: TRBV19; CDR3: CASTEYGQADYGYTF; DNA: TGTGCCAGTACCGAATACGGACAGGCGGACTATGGCTACACCTTC
J: TRBJ1-1; size: NA; D: TRBD1; V: TRBV5-1; CDR3: CASSLVPGGNTEAFF; DNA: TGCGCCAGCAGCTTGGTTCCAGGGGGAAACACTGAAGCTTTCTTT
J: TRBJ2-3; size: NA; D: TRBD2; V: TRBV18; CDR3: CASSPAGGGTDTQYF; DNA: TGTGCCAGCTCCCCCGCGGGGGGAGGCACAGATACGCAGTATTTT
J: TRBJ2-5; size: NA; D: NA; V: TRBV5-4; CDR3: CASSPDILAAQYF; DNA: TGTGCCAGCAGCCCGGACATCTTAGCTGCCCAGTACTTC
J: TRBJ2-3; size: NA; D: TRBD1; V: TRBV2; CDR3: CASMWDRAGTDTQYF; DNA: TGTGCCAGCATGTGGGACAGGGCAGGGACAGATACGCAGTATTTT
J: TRBJ1-6; size: NA; D: TRBD1; V: TRBV27; CDR3: CASRTTGGAHNSPLHF; DNA: TGTGCCAGCAGAACGACAGGGGGCGCACATAATTCACCCCTCCACTTT
J: TRBJ2-1; size: NA; D: TRBD1; V: TRBV28; CDR3: CASSLGARGLNEQFF; DNA: TGTGCCAGCAGTCTGGGGGCTAGGGGGCTAAATGAGCAGTTCTTC
J: TRBJ2-2; size: NA; D: TRBD1; V: TRBV19; CDR3: CASSMAGGTGELFF; DNA: TGTGCCAGTAGTATGGCAGGGGGCACCGGGGAGCTGTTTTTT
J: TRBJ2-7; size: NA; D: TRBD1; V: TRBV15; CDR3: CATSRDRGIRGEQYF; DNA: TGTGCCACCAGCAGGGACAGGGGTATACGAGGAGAGCAGTACTTC
J: TRBJ1-2; size: NA; D: TRBD1; V: TRBV27; CDR3: CASSLFGQGPNYGYTF; DNA: TGTGCCAGCAGTTTATTCGGACAGGGTCCTAACTATGGCTACACCTTC
J: TRBJ2-1; size: NA; D: NA; V: TRBV21-1; CDR3: CASSTLAGVYNEQFF; DNA: TGTGCCAGCAGCACGCTAGCGGGGGTATACAATGAGCAGTTCTTC
J: TRBJ1-6; size: NA; D: NA; V: TRBV19; CDR3: CASSISGSSYNSPLHF; DNA: TGTGCCAGTAGTATATCGGGGAGCTCCTATAATTCACCCCTCCACTTT
J: TRBJ2-3; size: NA; D: TRBD2; V: TRBV7-2; CDR3: CASSLGTSGGTDTQYF; DNA: TGTGCCAGCAGCTTAGGCACTAGCGGGGGGACAGATACGCAGTATTTT
J: TRBJ1-2; size: NA; D: NA; V: TRBV5-4; CDR3: CASGRETNYGYTF; DNA: TGTGCCAGCGGTCGGGAGACTAACTATGGCTACACCTTC
J: TRBJ1-1; size: once; D: NA; V: TRBV12-5; CDR3: CASGYTMNTEAFF; DNA: TGTGCTAGTGGTTACACGATGAACACTGAAGCTTTCTTT
J: TRBJ2-1; size: NA; D: TRBD1; V: TRBV19; CDR3: CASSIKGGTGAYNEQFF; DNA: TGTGCCAGTAGTATAAAAGGAGGGACAGGGGCCTACAATGAGCAGTTCTTC
J: TRBJ1-5; size: NA; D: TRBD1; V: TRBV6-5; CDR3: CASSQGQGNQPQHF; DNA: TGTGCCAGCAGTCAGGGACAGGGAAATCAGCCCCAGCATTTT
J: TRBJ2-7; size: NA; D: NA; V: TRBV5-1; CDR3: CASSLGAGSYEQYF; DNA: TGCGCCAGCAGCTTGGGGGCAGGGTCCTACGAGCAGTACTTC
J: TRBJ2-1; size: NA; D: TRBD2; V: TRBV6-2/TRBV6-3; CDR3: CASSYSGTSLQPTTMGQFF; DNA: TGTGCCAGCAGTTACTCCGGGACTAGCCTCCAACCCACTACAATGGGGCAGTTCTTC
J: TRBJ2-7; size: NA; D: TRBD1; V: TRBV2; CDR3: CASAGDRGNTYEQYF; DNA: TGTGCCAGCGCGGGAGACAGGGGGAATACCTACGAGCAGTACTTC
J: TRBJ2-1; size: NA; D: NA; V: TRBV5-4; CDR3: CASSPKQAYNEQFF; DNA: TGTGCCAGCAGCCCTAAGCAGGCCTACAATGAGCAGTTCTTC
J: TRBJ2-7; size: NA; D: NA; V: TRBV10-3; CDR3: CAISEAATTYEQYF; DNA: TGTGCCATCAGTGAGGCAGCGACCACCTACGAGCAGTACTTC
J: TRBJ2-1; size: NA; D: NA; V: TRBV7-3; CDR3: CASSLGLYNEQFF; DNA: TGTGCCAGCAGCTTAGGGCTTTACAATGAGCAGTTCTTC
J: TRBJ2-3; size: NA; D: NA; V: TRBV5-4; CDR3: CASSLARADTQYF; DNA: TGTGCCAGCAGCTTGGCTCGGGCAGATACGCAGTATTTT
J: TRBJ1-5; size: once; D: NA; V: TRBV30; CDR3: CAWSRQGNQPQHF; DNA: TGTGCCTGGAGTCGGCAGGGGAATCAGCCCCAGCATTTT
J: TRBJ1-3; size: once; D: NA; V: TRBV5-1; CDR3: CASRGGTSGNTIYF; DNA: TGCGCCAGCAGGGGAGGAACCTCTGGAAACACCATATATTTT
J: TRBJ2-1; size: NA; D: NA; V: TRBV6-2/TRBV6-3; CDR3: CASSYGAGDIF; DNA: TGTGCCAGCAGTTACGGGGCAGGTGATATCTTC
J: TRBJ1-5; size: NA; D: NA; V: TRBV19; CDR3: CASRTGLISNQPQHF; DNA: TGTGCCAGTCGGACGGGACTGATTAGCAATCAGCCCCAGCATTTT
J: TRBJ1-1; size: few; D: NA; V: TRBV9; CDR3: CASSPRRGTEAFF; DNA: TGTGCCAGCAGCCCTCGAAGGGGGACTGAAGCTTTCTTT
J: TRBJ2-3; size: NA; D: TRBD2; V: TRBV4-1; CDR3: CASSQDQPSGGAKDTQYF; DNA: TGCGCCAGCAGCCAAGATCAGCCTAGCGGGGGGGCCAAAGATACGCAGTATTTT
J: TRBJ2-7; size: NA; D: NA; V: TRBV7-2; CDR3: CASSLAGLTWEQYF; DNA: TGTGCCAGCAGCTTAGCGGGGCTCACTTGGGAGCAGTACTTC
J: TRBJ1-1; size: NA; D: NA; V: TRBV2; CDR3: CASSVGGGNTEAFF; DNA: TGTGCCAGCAGTGTAGGAGGTGGAAACACTGAAGCTTTCTTT
J: TRBJ1-1; size: NA; D: NA; V: TRBV28; CDR3: CASSPTFLSGAFF; DNA: TGTGCCAGCAGTCCAACCTTCCTCTCGGGGGCTTTCTTT
J: TRBJ2-6; size: NA; D: NA; V: TRBV7-3; CDR3: CASSLGGLGANVLTF; DNA: TGTGCCAGCAGCTTAGGAGGGCTTGGGGCCAACGTCCTGACTTTC
J: TRBJ2-7; size: NA; D: NA; V: TRBV3-1/TRBV3-2; CDR3: CASSQNTYEQYF; DNA: TGTGCCAGCAGCCAAAATACCTACGAGCAGTACTTC
J: TRBJ1-1; size: NA; D: NA; V: TRBV18; CDR3: CASSGIRETEAFF; DNA: TGTGCCAGCTCAGGAATCCGGGAAACTGAAGCTTTCTTT
J: TRBJ1-4; size: NA; D: NA; V: TRBV28; CDR3: CASSLPTTNEKLFF; DNA: TGTGCCAGCAGTTTACCCACAACTAATGAAAAACTGTTTTTT
J: TRBJ1-3; size: NA; D: NA; V: TRBV5-6; CDR3: CASSLAGRPGNTIYF; DNA: TGTGCCAGCAGCTTGGCCGGGAGGCCTGGAAACACCATATATTTT
J: TRBJ1-1; size: NA; D: NA; V: TRBV4-2; CDR3: CASSQGRNTEAFF; DNA: TGTGCCAGCAGCCAAGGGAGGAACACTGAAGCTTTCTTT
J: TRBJ1-3; size: NA; D: NA; V: TRBV5-5; CDR3: CASSYWDIGNTIYF; DNA: TGTGCCAGCAGTTATTGGGACATCGGAAACACCATATATTTT
J: TRBJ1-1; size: NA; D: NA; V: TRBV9; CDR3: CASSVAEVGGNTEAFF; DNA: TGTGCCAGCAGCGTAGCTGAGGTAGGGGGTAACACTGAAGCTTTCTTT
J: TRBJ1-1; size: NA; D: NA; V: TRBV28; CDR3: CASSLRGAGTGAFF; DNA: TGTGCCAGCAGTTTAAGGGGCGCAGGAACCGGAGCTTTCTTT
J: TRBJ1-6; size: NA; D: TRBD1; V: TRBV4-2; CDR3: CASSQIEGQGNSPLHF; DNA: TGTGCCAGCAGCCAGATAGAGGGACAGGGCAATTCACCCCTCCACTTT
J: TRBJ1-5; size: NA; D: NA; V: TRBV30; CDR3: CACRTGNQPQHF; DNA: TGTGCCTGTCGGACGGGAAATCAGCCCCAGCATTTT
J: TRBJ2-5; size: NA; D: NA; V: TRBV6-5; CDR3: CASSYSLGWEETQYF; DNA: TGTGCCAGCAGTTACTCGCTGGGTTGGGAGGAGACCCAGTACTTC
J: TRBJ1-2; size: NA; D: NA; V: TRBV11-2; CDR3: CASTTMAYSNYGYTF; DNA: TGTGCCAGCACCACTATGGCATATTCTAACTATGGCTACACCTTC
J: TRBJ1-5; size: NA; D: NA; V: TRBV27; CDR3: CASRPNRISNQPQHF; DNA: TGTGCCAGCAGACCGAACAGGATTAGCAATCAGCCCCAGCATTTT
J: TRBJ2-5; size: NA; D: NA; V: TRBV5-8; CDR3: CASSPRRSQYF; DNA: TGTGCCAGCAGCCCCAGGAGGTCCCAGTACTTC